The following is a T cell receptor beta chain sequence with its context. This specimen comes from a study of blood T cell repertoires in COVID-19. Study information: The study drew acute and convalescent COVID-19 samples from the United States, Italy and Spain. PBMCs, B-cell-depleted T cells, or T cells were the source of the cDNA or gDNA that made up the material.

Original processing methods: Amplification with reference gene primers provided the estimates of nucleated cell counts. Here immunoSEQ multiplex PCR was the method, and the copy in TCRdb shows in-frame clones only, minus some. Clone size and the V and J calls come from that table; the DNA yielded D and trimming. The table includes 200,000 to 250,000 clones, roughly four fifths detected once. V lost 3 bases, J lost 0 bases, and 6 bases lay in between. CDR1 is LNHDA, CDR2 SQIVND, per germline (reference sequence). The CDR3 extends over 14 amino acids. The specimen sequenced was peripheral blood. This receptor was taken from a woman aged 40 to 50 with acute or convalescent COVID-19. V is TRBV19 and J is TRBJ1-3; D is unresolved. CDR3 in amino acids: CASSILDSGNTIYF. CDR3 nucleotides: TGTGCCAGTAGTATTCTAGACTCTGGAAACACCATATATTTT.